The 10 T cell receptor beta chains in this list originate from one sample, sequenced in a study of T-cell reconstitution after alpha-beta-depleted transplantation in children. Unique molecular identifiers were built into the TCRbeta library. MiXCR, applied by TCRdb to the PCR reads, yields one record per CDR3 protein. The sample yields hundreds of thousands of distinct CDR3 sequences, around 13% seen once. Material: PBMCs, obtained before TCRalphabeta/CD19-depleted stem cell transplant. The receptors shown here come from a girl aged 2 to 10 with congenital amegakaryocytic thrombocytopenia, due to receive a stem cell transplant.

This clonotype was found many times. The rearrangement joins TRBV5-1 to TRBJ2-7, with 12 bases fitting TRBD2. This CDR3 has 14 amino acids. Germline V gene sequence: CDR1 SGHRS, CDR2 YFSETQ. V was pared by 1 base and J by 4 bases, with 0 bases of the junction left unmatched. CDR3 protein: CASSLTSGRYEQYF. Here the CDR3 DNA reads TGCGCCAGCAGCTTGACTAGCGGGAGGTACGAGCAGTACTTC. The variable domain in full, completed from reference TRBV5-1 and TRBJ2-7, reads KAGVTQTPRYLIKTRGQQVTLSCSPISGHRSVSWYQQTPGQGLQFLFEYFSETQRNKGNFPGRFSGRQFSNSRSEMNVSTLELGDSALYLCASSLTSGRYEQYFGPGTRLTVT.

This clonotype was recorded only once. CDR3 in amino acids: CASSLNMNTGELFF. CDR3 DNA sequence: TGTGCCAGCAGCCTAAACATGAACACCGGGGAGCTGTTTTTT. The chain is built from TRBV7-2 and TRBJ2-2; no firm D call. Germline loops: CDR1 SGHTA, CDR2 FQGNSA. CDR3 length: 14 amino acids. The V end lost 5 bases, the J end lost 1 base, and 8 bases lay between the germline ends.

In the case of this clonotype: A much larger clone lies a single base off, so this may be a read error. The chain employs TRBV5-1 and TRBJ2-2; possible D gene TRBD1, 6 bases. The CDR3 length is 15 residues. Looked up from germline, CDR1 is SGHRS and CDR2 is YFSETQ. The CDR3 DNA reads as TGCGCCACCAAACAGGGTTCCCTTAACACCGGGGAGCTGCTTTTT. This translates into CATKQGSLNTGELLF.

This clonotype was seen at least ten times. The genes are TRBV7-2 and TRBJ2-7; possibly TRBD1 or TRBD2 for D (5 bases each). The V gene's germline CDR1 is SGHTA and CDR2 FQGNSA. The CDR3 loop spans 13 amino acids. V lost 4 bases to trimming and J lost 2 bases, with 9 bases between them. The CDR3 region is CASSWDLAYEQYF. CDR3 nucleotide sequence: TGTGCCAGCAGCTGGGACCTCGCCTACGAGCAGTACTTC. Full variable domain (rest looked up from reference TRBV7-2 and TRBJ2-7): GAGVSQSPSNKVTEKGKDVELRCDPISGHTALYWYRQSLGQGLEFLIYFQGNSAPDKSGLPSDRFSAERTGGSVSTLTIQRTQQEDSAVYLCASSWDLAYEQYFGPGTRLTVT.

This clonotype was recorded a few times. V usage is TRBV5-1 and J usage is TRBJ2-5; the D call may be TRBD1 or TRBD2 (6 bases each). The CDR3 is made up of 16 amino acids. Germline V lookup: CDR1 SGHRS, CDR2 YFSETQ. V was pared by 3 bases and J by 5 bases, with 20 bases between. CDR3: CASSSQSRGLGETQYF. As DNA, the CDR3 is TGCGCCAGCAGCTCGCAATCCAGGGGACTGGGGGAGACCCAGTACTTC.

This clonotype showed up many times. The chain couples TRBV5-1 to TRBJ2-7; D remains ambiguous. Trimming stripped 0 bases from V and 1 base from J, with 11 bases between. Germline V gene data show CDR1 as SGHRS and CDR2 as YFSETQ. The CDR3 totals 15 residues. The CDR3, as DNA: TGCGCCAGCAGCTTGGACAGCTACTATTCCTACGAGCAGTACTTC. Translated: CASSLDSYYSYEQYF.

Regarding this clonotype: This may be a read error, as it is one base from a much larger clone. The rearrangement links TRBV5-1 to TRBJ2-1; 7 bases agree with TRBD1. Germline lookup yields CDR1 SGHRS and CDR2 YFSETQ. The CDR3 runs 17 residues. The CDR3 DNA is TGCGCCAGCAGCTTTGGAGGCCTCCGGGACAGCTACAATAAGCAGTTCTTC. It is translated as CASSFGGLRDSYNKQFF.

This clonotype was counted a few times. V usage is TRBV2 and J usage is TRBJ2-7; 9 positions match TRBD2. V lost 10 bases, J lost 6 bases, and 7 bases stayed unmatched. Germline V CDR1 and CDR2: SNHLY, FYNNEI. The CDR3 is 12 residues long. The CDR3 DNA is TGTGCCACCCCGGGACTAGCCCGCGAGCAGTACTTC. Its protein product is CATPGLAREQYF.

This chain joins TRBV7-3 and TRBJ1-1, with a tentative D call TRBD1 (6 bases). The CDR3 runs to 14 residues. CDR1 SGHTA and CDR2 FQGTGA come from the germline V gene. The V end was cut by 2 bases, the J end by 5 bases, with 12 bases between. The CDR3 here is CASSLAGGQTEAFF. CDR3 coding DNA: TGTGCCAGCAGCTTAGCCGGGGGGCAGACTGAAGCTTTCTTT.

This clonotype was recorded many times. CDR3 residues: CASSLAGLAGGSYEQYF. The CDR3 nucleotides read TGCGCCAGCAGCTTGGCGGGACTAGCGGGAGGCTCCTACGAGCAGTACTTC. The rearrangement joins TRBV5-1 to TRBJ2-7; 15 bases align to TRBD2. CDR1 and CDR2 (germline): SGHRS, YFSETQ. J gave up 0 bases and V 0 bases, and 1 base lay outside the gene matches. The CDR3 totals 17 residues.